The 9 T cell receptor beta chains presented below share a single source sample, sequenced in a study of brain T cells in children with intractable seizures. Here immunoSEQ multiplex PCR was the method, and the copy in TCRdb shows in-frame clones only, minus some. The sample records 340,000 or so clones, 93% being singletons. Sample time point: blood from clinic visit 5 months post-surgery; TSC patient then seizure free. This specimen consisted of peripheral blood, obtained about 5 months after surgery. The origin of the receptors is a boy under three years old with tuberous sclerosis and intractable seizures.

The CDR3 nucleotides read TGTGCCAGCAGTGAATCTTGGACTAGCACAGATACGCAGTATTTT. Its protein product is CASSESWTSTDTQYF. V is TRBV2 and J is TRBJ2-3; D may be TRBD2 (5 bases). V lost 2 bases, J lost 0 bases, and 9 bases lay in between. CDR3 length: 15 amino acids. The germline CDR1 and CDR2 sequences are SNHLY and FYNNEI. The full variable domain, with the rest looked up from reference TRBV2 and TRBJ2-3, is EPEVTQTPSHQVTQMGQEVILRCVPISNHLYFYWYRQILGQKVEFLVSFYNNEISEKSEIFDDQFSVERPDGSNFTLKIRSTKLEDSAMYFCASSESWTSTDTQYFGPGTRLTVL.

The gene calls are TRBV5-4 and TRBJ1-2, with 8 nucleotides matching TRBD1. The ends lost 0 bases at V and 7 bases at J; junction bases unmatched: 11. The CDR3 extends over 16 amino acids. Germline-derived CDR1 and CDR2 are SGHNT and YYREEE (reference sequence). CDR3 loop: CASSLDPGQALSGYTF. As DNA, the CDR3 is TGTGCCAGCAGCTTGGACCCGGGACAGGCCCTTTCTGGCTACACCTTC.

V usage is TRBV9 and J usage is TRBJ2-5; the match to TRBD1 covers 10 bases. After removal of 6 bases from V and 5 bases from J, the junction contained 13 bases not matched to a gene. This CDR3 spans 16 amino acids. Germline lookup yields CDR1 SGDLS and CDR2 YYNGEE. The CDR3 here is CASKPGTGAPSETQYF. CDR3 bases: TGTGCCAGCAAGCCCGGGACAGGGGCCCCTTCGGAGACCCAGTACTTC.

The rearrangement joins TRBV5-6 to TRBJ2-7; unclear D gene. The CDR3 totals 13 residues. Trimming took 2 bases from V and 6 from J, leaving 12 bases between them. The germline gives CDR1 SGHDT, CDR2 YYEEEE. CDR3 sequence (DNA): TGTGCCAGCAGCTTATATCCCAGTGGCGAGCAGTACTTC. It translates to CASSLYPSGEQYF.

The rearrangement uses TRBV30 and TRBJ1-3; 7 positions agree with TRBD1. V gave up 2 bases and J gave up 3 bases; unmatched junction bases: 10. The CDR3 is 16 amino acids. From germline, CDR1 is GTSNPN and CDR2 SVGIG (reference sequence). CDR3 sequence (DNA): TGTGCCTGGAGTCTAAACAGGGGCATGTATGGAAACACCATATATTTT. It translates to CAWSLNRGMYGNTIYF.

The genes are TRBV2 and TRBJ2-3; D is perhaps TRBD2 (5 bases). V was shortened by 2 bases and J by 11 bases, with 11 bases between the two germline ends. Germline CDR1 and CDR2: SNHLY and FYNNEI. The CDR3 is 12 residues long. The CDR3 region is CASSELIAQQYF. The CDR3 nucleotides read TGTGCCAGCAGTGAATTGATAGCGCAGCAGTATTTT.

The CDR3 sequence is CAWSITGEKLFF. The CDR3 DNA reads as TGTGCCTGGAGTATAACCGGCGAAAAACTGTTTTTT. The chain carries TRBV30 and TRBJ1-4; D unresolved. Trimming pared 2 bases from V and 8 bases from J, leaving 9 bases between. The V gene's germline CDR1 is GTSNPN and CDR2 SVGIG (reference sequence). The CDR3 has 12 residues. Filled out from reference TRBV30 and TRBJ1-4, the complete variable domain reads SQTIHQWPATLVQPVGSPLSLECTVEGTSNPNLYWYRQAAGRGLQLLFYSVGIGQISSEVPQNLSASRPQDRQFILSSKKLLLSDSGFYLCAWSITGEKLFFGSGTQLSVL.

The genes are TRBV10-3 and TRBJ2-7, with D tentatively TRBD1 or TRBD2 (5 bases each). Trimming removed 6 bases at V and 2 bases at J, with 14 bases between. Germline lookup yields CDR1 ENHRY and CDR2 SYGVKD. The CDR3 has 14 residues. The CDR3 bases are TGTGCCATCAGCCGGGGCAGCGACACCTACGAGCAGTACTTC. It specifies CAISRGSDTYEQYF.

This clone has only a few counts. The chain links TRBV10-3 to TRBJ1-2; no clear D gene. Per the germline V gene, CDR1 is ENHRY and CDR2 is SYGVKD. V lost 10 bases and J 4 bases, leaving 13 bases between the germline ends. The CDR3 is 12 amino acids. The CDR3 sequence: CATSRPSYGYTF. CDR3 coding DNA: TGTGCCACTTCCCGACCGTCCTATGGCTACACCTTC.